These 22 T cell receptor beta chains share one sample of origin, sequenced in a study of shared clonotypes between healthy human individuals. Clones were read by immunoSEQ multiplex PCR, and TCRdb kept only the in-frame ones, dropping some. The top ten clones hold 0.11% of a sample with 550,000 to 750,000 clones, around 95% of them seen once. Positively selected for CCR7, the CD45RO-negative cells used as naive CD8 cells excluded terminally differentiated effector memory CD45RA+ cells. Specimen: naive CD8+ T cells sorted from blood. The receptors originated from a woman aged 25 to 45 in good health.

V is TRBV10-1 and J is TRBJ2-7; TRBD2 matches 12 bases. This CDR3 contains 19 residues. Per germline, CDR1 WNHNN and CDR2 SYGVQD (reference sequence). V dropped 0 bases and J dropped 0; count of bases not matched to a gene: 9. CDR3: CASSESTLAGGYGSYEQYF. CDR3 nucleotides: TGCGCCAGCAGTGAGTCGACACTAGCGGGAGGTTACGGCTCCTACGAGCAGTACTTC.

This chain joins TRBV28 and TRBJ2-6, with D possibly being TRBD1 or TRBD2 (6 bases each). CDR3 length: 19 amino acids. Trimming shortened V by 6 bases and J by 0 bases, and 21 bases separated the two germline ends. Germline V gene data show CDR1 as MDHEN and CDR2 as SYDVKM. In DNA, the CDR3 is TGTGCCAGCAGCTTGCCCTGGAAGGGGGACTTCTCTGGGGCCAACGTCCTGACTTTC. Translation: CASSLPWKGDFSGANVLTF.

V and J are TRBV20-1 and TRBJ1-1; D call uncertain. Germline CDR1 reads DFQATT; CDR2 reads SNEGSKA (reference sequence). CDR3 size: 10 residues. Trimming pared 3 bases from V and 11 bases from J, leaving 10 bases between. In nucleotides, the CDR3 is TGCAGTGCTAGCATTGACCGGGCTTTCTTT. Translated: CSASIDRAFF.

The chain carries TRBV6-5 and TRBJ2-7; 7 positions match TRBD1. The CDR3 covers 15 residues. Germline assignment: CDR1 MNHEY and CDR2 SVGAGI. V dropped 6 bases and J dropped 0; count of bases not matched to a gene: 8. This CDR3 reads CASRHRGMLSYEQYF. The CDR3, as DNA: TGTGCCAGCAGACACAGGGGAATGCTCTCCTACGAGCAGTACTTC.

The J gene is TRBJ2-5, the V gene TRBV28, with a weak D call TRBD2 (6 bases). The closer fit of TRBJ2-7 to the DNA end suggests the J call may be wrong. This CDR3 is built from 14 residues. In germline, CDR1 is MDHEN, CDR2 SYDVKM. The CDR3 coding sequence is TGTGCCACTCAGACCGGGACTCTCTCCTACGAGCAGTACTTC. It yields the protein CATQTGTLSYEQYF.

This clone appeared once. This rearrangement joins TRBV14 to TRBJ1-1; D uncertain. The germline V gene has CDR1 SGHDN and CDR2 FVKESK. The CDR3 is 14 amino acids. V was trimmed by 4 bases and J by 0 bases, leaving 9 bases between them. Written as DNA, the CDR3 is TGTGCCAGCAGCCCCGAGTCTATGAACACTGAAGCTTTCTTT. This codes for CASSPESMNTEAFF.

The rearrangement uses TRBV28 and TRBJ2-7, with 10 bases identical to TRBD1. The CDR3 has 16 amino acids. Trimming cost V 3 bases and J 2 bases; bases outside gene matches: 7. Looked up from germline, CDR1 is MDHEN and CDR2 is SYDVKM. CDR3 protein: CASSFLDRGSTYEQYF. The DNA of the CDR3 is TGTGCCAGCAGTTTCCTGGACAGGGGGTCCACCTACGAGCAGTACTTC.

The V and J genes are TRBV7-9 and TRBJ2-5; D is unclear. Matching the DNA end better, TRBJ2-7 makes the J call doubtful. Germline lookup yields CDR1 SEHNR and CDR2 FQNEAQ (reference sequence). The CDR3 spans 11 residues. In nucleotides, the CDR3 is TGTGCCAGCAGCTTAGTATCCGAGCAGTACTTC. Residues: CASSLVSEQYF.

Concerning this clone: This same CDR3 is encoded by further DNA sequences in the sample. The chain has TRBV5-4 and TRBJ2-2; no definite D call. Trimming took off 4 bases at V and 4 bases at J, with 5 bases between the two ends. The CDR3 extends over 12 amino acids. The germline V gene has CDR1 SGHNT and CDR2 YYREEE (reference sequence). The CDR3 loop reads CASSGGTGELFF. In nucleotides, the CDR3 is TGTGCCAGCAGCGGTGGCACCGGGGAGCTGTTTTTT.

The chain joins TRBV6-5 to TRBJ2-7, with D tentatively TRBD1 (5 bases). Looked up from germline, CDR1 is MNHEY and CDR2 is SVGAGI. Trimming left V 6 bases short and J 3 bases short, with 15 bases between. The CDR3 consists of 14 residues. The CDR3 spells CASSPQEEHYEQYF. The CDR3 DNA follows: TGTGCCAGCAGCCCACAGGAAGAACACTACGAGCAGTACTTC.

This chain links TRBV6-5 with TRBJ1-1; no definite D call. The germline CDR1 and CDR2 sequences are MNHEY and SVGAGI. V lost 8 bases and J lost 8, with 15 bases in between. The CDR3 has 12 residues. The CDR3 region is CASGSNSREAFF. CDR3 DNA sequence: TGTGCCAGCGGATCTAATTCTCGCGAAGCTTTCTTT.

V is TRBV15 and J is TRBJ2-5; 7 positions match TRBD1. Trimming at V came to 8 bases and at J to 3 bases, leaving 6 bases not matched to a gene. The CDR3 consists of 13 residues. Germline V CDR1 and CDR2: LNHNV, YYDKDF (reference sequence). The CDR3 bases are TGTGCCACCCGCTCCGGGACAGAAGAGACCCAGTACTTC. It codes for CATRSGTEETQYF. Full variable domain (outside the CDR3, taken from reference TRBV15 and TRBJ2-5): DAMVIQNPRYQVTQFGKPVTLSCSQTLNHNVMYWYQQKSSQAPKLLFHYYDKDFNNEADTPDNFQSRRPNTSFCFLDIRSPGLGDTAMYLCATRSGTEETQYFGPGTRLLVL.

V and J are TRBV28 and TRBJ1-4, with D unclear. Trimming took 6 bases from V and 4 from J, leaving 15 bases between them. Germline CDR1 MDHEN, CDR2 SYDVKM. The CDR3 runs 15 residues. CDR3 region: CASSGPDVDNEKLFF. The CDR3 region has the DNA TGTGCCAGCAGCGGACCGGACGTGGATAATGAAAAACTGTTTTTT. The full variable domain, in which reference TRBV28 and TRBJ1-4 provide the parts outside the CDR3, is DVKVTQSSRYLVKRTGEKVFLECVQDMDHENMFWYRQDPGLGLRLIYFSYDVKMKEKGDIPEGYSVSREKKERFSLILESASTNQTSMYLCASSGPDVDNEKLFFGSGTQLSVL.

The chain is built from TRBV4-2 and TRBJ2-7; D remains unclear. CDR3 size: 12 residues. Germline loops: CDR1 LGHNA, CDR2 YNFKEQ. V lost 1 base and J lost 5, with 6 bases in between. The CDR3 spells CASSQVGNEQYF. In DNA, the CDR3 is TGTGCCAGCAGCCAAGTGGGCAACGAGCAGTACTTC.

The genes are TRBV2 and TRBJ2-5, with a tentative D call TRBD2 (5 bases). Deletions cut 6 bases from V and 2 bases from J, with 10 bases between. Germline assignment: CDR1 SNHLY and CDR2 FYNNEI. The length of the CDR3 is 13 residues. CDR3 nucleotide sequence: TGTGCCAGCAGGACCGGGATTCAAGAGACCCAGTACTTC. This gives the protein CASRTGIQETQYF. The entire variable domain, with the rest obtained from reference TRBV2 and TRBJ2-5, is as follows: EPEVTQTPSHQVTQMGQEVILRCVPISNHLYFYWYRQILGQKVEFLVSFYNNEISEKSEIFDDQFSVERPDGSNFTLKIRSTKLEDSAMYFCASRTGIQETQYFGPGTRLLVL.

This clone was seen once. The chain carries TRBV4-1 and TRBJ2-7; 12 bases agree with TRBD2. The V gene end was trimmed by 0 bases and the J gene end by 4 bases; junction bases not matched to a gene: 4. CDR3 length: 16 residues. The germline gives CDR1 MGHRA, CDR2 YSYEKL. The CDR3 DNA is TGCGCCAGCAGCCAAGAGGCTAGCGGGAGGGGATACGAGCAGTACTTC. It yields the protein CASSQEASGRGYEQYF.

The J gene is TRBJ2-1, the V gene TRBV10-3; 7 bases match TRBD2. The germline V gene has CDR1 ENHRY and CDR2 SYGVKD. The ends lost 6 bases at V and 5 bases at J; junction bases unmatched: 4. The CDR3 runs to 13 residues. CDR3 sequence reads: CAIRVAGDNEQFF. The CDR3 DNA sequence: TGTGCCATCAGAGTAGCGGGCGACAATGAGCAGTTCTTC.

This sequence joins TRBV9 and TRBJ2-1; D call uncertain. The germline V gene encodes CDR1 SGDLS and CDR2 YYNGEE. V gave up 0 bases and J gave up 6 bases, with 7 bases separating them. The CDR3 sequence is 13 residues long. The CDR3, as DNA: TGTGCCAGCAGCGTAGCGCCGCCCAATGAGCAGTTCTTC. This translates into CASSVAPPNEQFF.

J is TRBJ2-7 and V is TRBV13, with 9 bases lining up with TRBD1. Trimming took 5 bases from V and 4 from J; bases not matched to a gene: 18. The CDR3 has 18 residues. Germline values: CDR1 PRHDT, CDR2 FYEKMQ (reference sequence). The CDR3 DNA reads as TGTGCCAGCAGCGGGGGGTCGGTGTGGGACAGGGTCGGTTACGAGCAGTACTTC. Its translation: CASSGGSVWDRVGYEQYF.

The J gene is TRBJ1-1, the V gene TRBV7-9; 9 bases fit TRBD1. With V trimmed by 3 bases and J by 0 bases, 5 bases remained unmatched. CDR1 is SEHNR, CDR2 FQNEAQ, per germline (reference sequence). There are 16 residues in the CDR3. The CDR3 reads CASSFGTGFLNTEAFF. CDR3 coding DNA: TGTGCCAGCAGCTTCGGGACAGGGTTTCTGAACACTGAAGCTTTCTTT.

The chain combines TRBV13 with TRBJ2-1; 9 bases align to TRBD2. V dropped 7 bases and J dropped 4; count of bases not matched to a gene: 8. Germline values: CDR1 PRHDT, CDR2 FYEKMQ (reference sequence). CDR3 length equals 15 residues. As DNA, the CDR3 is TGTGCCAGCATGGATGGACTAGCGCGTTACAATGAGCAGTTCTTC. Translation gives CASMDGLARYNEQFF. Full variable domain (remainder filled in from reference TRBV13 and TRBJ2-1): AAGVIQSPRHLIKEKRETATLKCYPIPRHDTVYWYQQGPGQDPQFLISFYEKMQSDKGSIPDRFSAQQFSDYHSELNMSSLELGDSALYFCASMDGLARYNEQFFGPGTRLTVL.

This clone was detected once. The gene calls are TRBV15 and TRBJ2-1; 9 nucleotides agree with TRBD2. CDR3 size: 15 residues. J lost 1 base, V lost 8 bases, and 6 bases had no gene match. The germline gives CDR1 LNHNV, CDR2 YYDKDF (reference sequence). The CDR3 DNA reads as TGTGCCACCCGCGGGAGGGACGGGTCCTACAATGAGCAGTTCTTC. Protein product: CATRGRDGSYNEQFF.